The clone carrying this T cell receptor beta chain was seen at least ten times. Relative to the germline gene, one junction end is altered; a read error may explain this. The data belong to a study of glioma-infiltrating T cells. In germline, CDR1 is DFQATT, CDR2 SNEGSKA (reference sequence). The CDR3 contains 14 residues. Amplification of TCR alpha and beta CDR3 regions from RNA used iRepertoire nested multiplex PCR. MiXCR, run by TCRdb on the multiplex PCR reads, gives a single entry per CDR3 protein. The data show about 93,000 distinct CDR3 sequences, with roughly 40% seen just once and 35% to 40% held by the top ten.

This rearrangement joins TRBV20-1 to TRBJ2-5, with D perhaps TRBD2 (6 bases). This clonotype was sampled from a human donor with low-grade glioma or glioblastoma, undergoing nonglioma brain surgery, or in good health (not recorded which). The sample comprised glioma tissue, nonneoplastic brain tissue, or PBMCs (not recorded which). The CDR3 reads CSARFGGIGEPQYF. CDR3 bases: TGCAGTGCTAGATTCGGGGGTATAGGAGAGCCCCAGTACTTC.